Presented here are 27 T cell receptor beta chains from one specimen sequenced in a study of long-term antiretroviral therapy in people with HIV. They ran version v3.0 of the immunoSEQ assay at survey level. Clones were read by immunoSEQ multiplex PCR, and TCRdb kept only the in-frame ones, dropping some. The table records 35,000 to 45,000 clones, roughly 80% of them present only once. Sequencing was performed on unsorted PBMCs, taken 3.4 years after starting antiretroviral therapy. Every receptor here comes from a man aged 25 to 40 with HIV.

This chain links TRBV27 with TRBJ2-1, with 8 bases identical to TRBD2. Germline V gene lookup returns CDR1 MNHEY and CDR2 SMNVEV (reference sequence). With V trimmed by 4 bases and J by 10 bases, 12 bases remained unmatched. The CDR3 length is 15 residues. CDR3 coding DNA: TGTGCCAGCAGTTCACGGGAGGGCCCTCAGGGGGAGCAGTTCTTC. Translation gives CASSSREGPQGEQFF.

V usage is TRBV5-1 and J usage is TRBJ2-1, with a weak D call TRBD2 (6 bases). V shed 3 bases and J shed 4 bases, with 8 bases lying between them. The CDR3 is 13 amino acids. Germline lookup yields CDR1 SGHRS and CDR2 YFSETQ. CDR3: CASSWDLYNEQFF. CDR3 nucleotides: TGCGCCAGCAGCTGGGACTTATACAATGAGCAGTTCTTC. The entire variable domain, with the rest obtained from reference TRBV5-1 and TRBJ2-1, is as follows: KAGVTQTPRYLIKTRGQQVTLSCSPISGHRSVSWYQQTPGQGLQFLFEYFSETQRNKGNFPGRFSGRQFSNSRSEMNVSTLELGDSALYLCASSWDLYNEQFFGPGTRLTVL.

The rearrangement uses TRBV9 and TRBJ2-7; D gene uncertain. Trimming pared 0 bases from V and 3 bases from J, leaving 10 bases between. This CDR3 has 14 amino acids. Germline values: CDR1 SGDLS, CDR2 YYNGEE. The CDR3 reads CASSVEGRGYEQYF. The CDR3 DNA follows: TGTGCCAGCAGCGTAGAGGGCCGAGGCTACGAGCAGTACTTC.

The chain combines TRBV7-6 with TRBJ2-6; D unresolved. Germline lookup yields CDR1 SGHVS and CDR2 FNYEAQ. The V and J ends lost 5 bases and 1 base respectively, with 18 bases between them. The CDR3 length is 18 residues. In DNA form, the CDR3 reads TGTGCCAGCAGCCCCGGACCTGCTACAAGTTCTGGGGCCAACGTCCTGACTTTC. Its protein product is CASSPGPATSSGANVLTF.

The chain is built from TRBV30 and TRBJ1-2; possible D gene TRBD1, 5 bases. V was pared by 1 base and J by 6 bases, with 15 bases between. This CDR3 region has 14 residues. Per germline, CDR1 GTSNPN and CDR2 SVGIG (reference sequence). The CDR3 DNA follows: TGTGCCTGGAGTGGTCCGCTCCCAGGGCATGGCTACACCTTC. It codes for CAWSGPLPGHGYTF.

This sequence joins TRBV7-9 and TRBJ1-2, with TRBD1 matching 8 bases. The CDR3 is made up of 13 amino acids. Germline CDR1 and CDR2: SEHNR and FQNEAQ (reference sequence). V was clipped by 5 bases and J by 5 bases; unmatched bases: 4. The CDR3, as DNA: TGTGCCAGCAGCCAAGGACAGGGATATGGCTACACCTTC. Protein sequence: CASSQGQGYGYTF. Supplemented by reference TRBV7-9 and TRBJ1-2, the full variable domain reads DTGVSQNPRHKITKRGQNVTFRCDPISEHNRLYWYRQTLGQGPEFLTYFQNEAQLEKSRLLSDRFSAERPKGSFSTLEIQRTEQGDSAMYLCASSQGQGYGYTFGSGTRLTVV.

CDR3 DNA sequence: TGCAGCGTTCCCGGGACAGGCAACTATGGCTACACCTTC. This gives the protein CSVPGTGNYGYTF. V is TRBV29-1 and J is TRBJ1-2, with 8 bases fitting TRBD1. The junction had 4 bases not matched to a gene; V was cut back by 5 bases and J by 2 bases. The CDR3 has 13 residues. Germline V lookup: CDR1 SQVTM, CDR2 ANQGSEA.

Regarding this clone: A junction end diverges from the germline sequence, so it may reflect a read error. This same CDR3 is encoded by further DNA sequences in the sample. The CDR3 reads CSVETGTGAYEQYF. CDR3 sequence (DNA): TGCAGCGTCGAAACCGGGACAGGGGCCTATGAGCAGTACTTC. V is TRBV29-1 and J is TRBJ2-7, with 10 bases identical to TRBD1. The CDR3 contains 14 residues. Germline lookup yields CDR1 SQVTM and CDR2 ANQGSEA.

The chain uses TRBV28 and TRBJ2-2, with D perhaps matching TRBD1 or TRBD2 (6 bases each). Per the germline V gene, CDR1 is MDHEN and CDR2 is SYDVKM. The CDR3 has 16 residues. Trimming removed 2 bases at V and 5 bases at J, with 15 bases between. CDR3 region: CASSLVGGAYTGELFF. Here the CDR3 DNA reads TGTGCCAGCAGTTTAGTGGGGGGCGCGTATACCGGGGAGCTGTTTTTT.

The rearrangement joins TRBV11-1 to TRBJ2-4, with D possibly TRBD1 on 5 matching bases. From germline, CDR1 is SGHAT and CDR2 FQDESV (reference sequence). V lost 1 base to trimming and J lost 8 bases, with 15 bases between them. The length of the CDR3 is 15 residues. The CDR3 DNA reads TGTGCCAGCAGCTTAGGACCAGGGAAGTGGGACATTCAGTACTTC. Translated, it gives CASSLGPGKWDIQYF.

This clone has more than one count but fewer than ten. The chain combines TRBV9 with TRBJ2-7; D may match TRBD1 or TRBD2 (5 bases each). V gave up 4 bases and J gave up 2 bases, with 13 bases separating them. Germline loops: CDR1 SGDLS, CDR2 YYNGEE. The CDR3 covers 14 residues. The CDR3, as DNA: TGTGCCAGCAGCATAGGGGAGTACCCCTACGAGCAGTACTTC. Amino acids: CASSIGEYPYEQYF.

CDR3 amino acids: CASSVQGTPGANVLTF. The CDR3, as DNA: TGTGCCAGCAGCGTACAGGGGACCCCGGGGGCCAACGTCCTGACTTTC. The genes are TRBV7-2 and TRBJ2-6; 7 positions match TRBD1. V shed 5 bases and J 4 bases; nucleotides not matched to a gene: 8. Germline V gives CDR1 SGHTA, CDR2 FQGNSA. CDR3 length: 16 residues.

The V gene is TRBV28, the J gene TRBJ1-4, with D perhaps matching TRBD1 (6 bases). The CDR3 is 14 residues long. Looked up from germline, CDR1 is MDHEN and CDR2 is SYDVKM. V lost 6 bases and J lost 3, with 11 bases in between. The CDR3 nucleotides are TGTGCCAGCAGCGACAGGTCAGCTAATGAAAAACTGTTTTTT. Protein sequence: CASSDRSANEKLFF.

The rearrangement joins TRBV14 to TRBJ1-2; unclear D gene. The CDR3 has 16 residues. The germline V gene has CDR1 SGHDN and CDR2 FVKESK. V dropped 1 base and J dropped 1 base, with 13 bases sitting between them. The CDR3 spells CASSQGATHFNYGYTF. The CDR3 DNA reads TGTGCCAGCAGCCAAGGGGCAACACATTTTAACTATGGCTACACCTTC. Together with reference TRBV14 and TRBJ1-2, the CDR3 gives the full variable domain: EAGVTQFPSHSVIEKGQTVTLRCDPISGHDNLYWYRRVMGKEIKFLLHFVKESKQDESGMPNNRFLAERTGGTYSTLKVQPAELEDSGVYFCASSQGATHFNYGYTFGSGTRLTVV.

This clone has only a few counts. The rearrangement uses TRBV21-1 and TRBJ2-7; the DNA was not used to check the table's D call, TRBD2. TRBV21-1 is flagged as a pseudogene. CDR3 length: 16 amino acids. The CDR3 spells CASSKCGRPFLWVQYF. CDR3 DNA sequence: TGTGCCAGCAGCAAATGCGGAAGGCCTTTCTTGTGGGTGCAGTACTTC.

This clone has a single count. V is TRBV19 and J is TRBJ1-2; 8 bases are shared with TRBD1. Germline trimming cut 3 bases from V and 6 bases from J; bases unmatched to any gene: 15. The CDR3 has 17 amino acids. Germline V gene data show CDR1 as LNHDA and CDR2 as SQIVND (reference sequence). CDR3 sequence (DNA): TGTGCCAGTAGTATCCCAGGGGGCGCGTCCGGGATGGATGGCTACACCTTC. The encoded protein is CASSIPGGASGMDGYTF.

This chain uses TRBV11-1 with TRBJ2-1, with 10 positions matching TRBD1. The CDR3 extends over 14 amino acids. V was clipped by 5 bases and J by 3 bases; unmatched bases: 1. The germline gives CDR1 SGHAT, CDR2 FQDESV (reference sequence). Here the CDR3 reads CASSRDRGYNEQFF. The CDR3 DNA is TGTGCCAGCAGCCGGGACAGGGGCTACAATGAGCAGTTCTTC.

The genes are TRBV6-5 and TRBJ1-4, with TRBD1 matching 7 bases. V gave up 4 bases and J gave up 8 bases; unmatched junction bases: 10. The CDR3 is made up of 15 amino acids. From germline, CDR1 is MNHEY and CDR2 SVGAGI. This CDR3 reads CASSSLTGWREKLFF. For the CDR3, the DNA is TGTGCCAGCAGTTCCCTGACAGGGTGGAGAGAAAAACTGTTTTTT.

The chain uses TRBV6-5 and TRBJ2-7; the match to TRBD2 covers 7 bases. The CDR3 is 15 residues long. CDR1 and CDR2 from the germline V gene are MNHEY and SVGAGI. With 6 bases clipped from V and 3 bases from J, the junction kept 11 bases outside the gene matches. The CDR3 reads CASSLGGGAGYEQYF. The CDR3, as DNA: TGTGCCAGCAGCCTGGGGGGGGGTGCCGGCTACGAGCAGTACTTC.

This clone was found a few times. The chain is built from TRBV28 and TRBJ1-5; 8 bases align to TRBD1. CDR1 and CDR2 (germline): MDHEN, SYDVKM. The J segment lost 5 bases and the V segment lost 2 bases, leaving 2 bases of the junction unmatched. The CDR3 length is 14 residues. The chain's CDR3 is CASSLNRGDQPQHF. The CDR3 DNA follows: TGTGCCAGCAGTTTAAACAGGGGGGATCAGCCCCAGCATTTT.

This clone was detected only a few times. This chain links TRBV2 with TRBJ2-5; 8 nucleotides agree with TRBD1. Germline V gene lookup returns CDR1 SNHLY and CDR2 FYNNEI. The V and J ends lost 3 bases and 5 bases, in that order; junction bases with no gene match: 17. The CDR3 has 18 amino acids. The CDR3 here is CASSDPRQMGQVHETQYF. CDR3 coding DNA: TGTGCCAGCAGTGATCCCCGTCAGATGGGACAGGTCCACGAGACCCAGTACTTC.

This clone was counted only a few times. The chain couples TRBV27 to TRBJ1-2; D is perhaps TRBD1 (6 bases). This CDR3 comprises 15 residues. V was cut by 5 bases and J by 3 bases, with 16 bases left in between. The germline V gene encodes CDR1 MNHEY and CDR2 SMNVEV (reference sequence). The chain's CDR3 is CASSDHRAADYGYTF. DNA for the CDR3: TGTGCCAGCAGTGACCACAGGGCCGCGGACTATGGCTACACCTTC.

This clone has only a few counts. The chain combines TRBV27 with TRBJ2-3; 8 nucleotides line up with TRBD2. The CDR3 loop spans 13 amino acids. V lost 5 bases, J lost 5 bases, and 3 bases stayed unmatched. Germline CDR1 reads MNHEY; CDR2 reads SMNVEV (reference sequence). Here the CDR3 reads CASSTTSGDTQYF. The CDR3 nucleotides are TGTGCCAGCAGTACCACTAGCGGAGATACGCAGTATTTT.

The rearrangement links TRBV30 to TRBJ2-7; D is unresolved. Trimming cost V 2 bases and J 2 bases, with 19 bases left between them. Germline CDR1 GTSNPN, CDR2 SVGIG (reference sequence). The CDR3 has 16 residues. CDR3 loop: CAWSTPPTNTPYEQYF. The DNA for the CDR3 is TGTGCCTGGAGTACGCCTCCGACAAATACTCCCTACGAGCAGTACTTC.

This sequence joins TRBV27 and TRBJ2-1, with TRBD1 identical over 7 bases. Germline trimming cut 5 bases from V and 3 bases from J; bases unmatched to any gene: 4. The germline V gene has CDR1 MNHEY and CDR2 SMNVEV (reference sequence). The CDR3 contains 14 residues. The CDR3 reads CASSGRDSYNEQFF. CDR3 coding DNA: TGTGCCAGCAGTGGCCGGGACAGCTACAATGAGCAGTTCTTC.

The chain links TRBV28 to TRBJ1-5; D is uncertain. The V end lost 8 bases, the J end lost 9 bases, and 14 bases lay between the germline ends. The CDR3 consists of 12 residues. Looked up from germline, CDR1 is MDHEN and CDR2 is SYDVKM. The CDR3 bases are TGTGCCAGCGCGATCTCCATTGGGCCCCAGCATTTT. Its protein product is CASAISIGPQHF.

V is TRBV7-9 and J is TRBJ2-7; D may correspond to TRBD1 or TRBD2 (5 bases each). CDR3 length: 14 amino acids. Germline V gene data show CDR1 as SEHNR and CDR2 as FQNEAQ (reference sequence). V dropped 0 bases and J dropped 2 bases, with 8 bases sitting between them. The CDR3 DNA reads TGTGCCAGCAGCTTAGCCGGGACGACCTACGAGCAGTACTTC. Translation: CASSLAGTTYEQYF.